Here is one T cell receptor beta chain with its context. The table came from immunoSEQ multiplex PCR; TCRdb's copy has only in-frame clones and leaves some out. Of about 16,000 clones listed, 65% to 85% are singletons. The sample originates from a study of tumor-infiltrating lymphocytes in localized non-small cell lung cancer. Trimming cost V 5 bases and J 8 bases; bases outside gene matches: 14. Germline V lookup: CDR1 MDHEN, CDR2 SYDVKM. This CDR3 is 15 amino acids long. The sequenced sample consisted of lung tumor tissue. The receptor was derived from a human donor with non-small cell lung cancer. The chain carries TRBV28 and TRBJ1-2, with 7 bases fitting TRBD1. This CDR3 reads CASSKGQPLGGGYTF. CDR3 nucleotide sequence: TGTGCCAGCAGTAAGGGACAGCCCCTCGGAGGAGGCTACACCTTC.